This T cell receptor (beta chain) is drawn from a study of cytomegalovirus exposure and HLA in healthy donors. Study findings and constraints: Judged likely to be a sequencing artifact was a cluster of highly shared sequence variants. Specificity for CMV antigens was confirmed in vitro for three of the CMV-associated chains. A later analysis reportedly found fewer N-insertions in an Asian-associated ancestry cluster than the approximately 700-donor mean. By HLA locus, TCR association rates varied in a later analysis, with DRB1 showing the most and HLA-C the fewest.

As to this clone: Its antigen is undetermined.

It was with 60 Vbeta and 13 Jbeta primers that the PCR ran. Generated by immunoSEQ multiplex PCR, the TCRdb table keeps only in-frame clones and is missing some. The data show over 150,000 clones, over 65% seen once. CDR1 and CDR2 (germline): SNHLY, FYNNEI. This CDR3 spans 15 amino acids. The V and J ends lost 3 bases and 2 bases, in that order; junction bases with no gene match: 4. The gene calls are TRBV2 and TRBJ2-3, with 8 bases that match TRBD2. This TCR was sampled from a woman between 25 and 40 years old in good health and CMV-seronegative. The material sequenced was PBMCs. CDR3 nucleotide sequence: TGTGCCAGCAGTGAGGTAGCGGGAACCACAGATACGCAGTATTTT. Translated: CASSEVAGTTDTQYF. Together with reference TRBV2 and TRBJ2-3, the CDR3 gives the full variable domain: EPEVTQTPSHQVTQMGQEVILRCVPISNHLYFYWYRQILGQKVEFLVSFYNNEISEKSEIFDDQFSVERPDGSNFTLKIRSTKLEDSAMYFCASSEVAGTTDTQYFGPGTRLTVL.